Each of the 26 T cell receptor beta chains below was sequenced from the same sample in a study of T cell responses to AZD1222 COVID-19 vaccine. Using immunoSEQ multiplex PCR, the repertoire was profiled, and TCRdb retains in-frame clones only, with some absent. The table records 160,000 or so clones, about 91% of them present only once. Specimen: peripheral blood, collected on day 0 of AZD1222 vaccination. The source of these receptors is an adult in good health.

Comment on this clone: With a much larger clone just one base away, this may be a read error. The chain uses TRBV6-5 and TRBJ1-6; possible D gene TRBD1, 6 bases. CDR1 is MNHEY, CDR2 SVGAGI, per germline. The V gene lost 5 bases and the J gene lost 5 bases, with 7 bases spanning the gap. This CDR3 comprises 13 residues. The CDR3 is CASSRQDNSPLHF. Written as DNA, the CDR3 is TGTGCCAGCAGTCGACAGGATAATTCACCCCTCCACTTT.

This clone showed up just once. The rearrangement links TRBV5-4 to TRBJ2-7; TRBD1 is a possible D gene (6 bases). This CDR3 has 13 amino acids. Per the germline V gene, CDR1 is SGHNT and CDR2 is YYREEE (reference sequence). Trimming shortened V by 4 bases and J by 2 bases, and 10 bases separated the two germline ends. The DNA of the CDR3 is TGTGCCAGCAGCCCCGAGGGGGCCTACGAGCAGTACTTC. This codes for CASSPEGAYEQYF.

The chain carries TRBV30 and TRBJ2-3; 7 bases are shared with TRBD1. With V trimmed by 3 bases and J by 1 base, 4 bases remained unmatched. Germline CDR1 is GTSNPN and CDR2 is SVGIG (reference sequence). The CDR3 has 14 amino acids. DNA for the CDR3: TGTGCCTGGAGCGGCGACAGGGGCACAGATACGCAGTATTTT. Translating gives CAWSGDRGTDTQYF. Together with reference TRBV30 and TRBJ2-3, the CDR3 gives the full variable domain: SQTIHQWPATLVQPVGSPLSLECTVEGTSNPNLYWYRQAAGRGLQLLFYSVGIGQISSEVPQNLSASRPQDRQFILSSKKLLLSDSGFYLCAWSGDRGTDTQYFGPGTRLTVL.

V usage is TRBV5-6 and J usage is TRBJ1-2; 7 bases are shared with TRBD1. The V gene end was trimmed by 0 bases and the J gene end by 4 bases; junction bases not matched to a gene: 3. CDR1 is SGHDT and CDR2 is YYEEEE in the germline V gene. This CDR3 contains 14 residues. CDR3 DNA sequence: TGTGCCAGCAGCTTGGGACAGGGAATCTATGGCTACACCTTC. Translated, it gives CASSLGQGIYGYTF.

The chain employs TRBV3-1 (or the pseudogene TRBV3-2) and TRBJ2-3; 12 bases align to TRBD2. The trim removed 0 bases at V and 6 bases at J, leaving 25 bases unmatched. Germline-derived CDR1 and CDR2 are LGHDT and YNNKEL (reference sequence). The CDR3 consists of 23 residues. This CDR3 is CASSQDWSPASGGAGSPADTQYF. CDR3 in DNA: TGTGCCAGCAGCCAAGATTGGTCTCCGGCTAGCGGGGGGGCCGGCTCTCCCGCGGATACGCAGTATTTT.

CDR3 DNA sequence: TGTGCCAGCAGCACCGAGCGGAGGTACACAGATACGCAGTATTTT. It codes for CASSTERRYTDTQYF. The chain employs TRBV6-2 or TRBV6-3 and TRBJ2-3, with D possibly being TRBD2 (5 bases). V was shortened by 6 bases and J by 2 bases, with 15 bases between the two germline ends. This CDR3 is built from 15 residues. Germline V gene lookup returns CDR1 MNHEY and CDR2 SVGEGT.

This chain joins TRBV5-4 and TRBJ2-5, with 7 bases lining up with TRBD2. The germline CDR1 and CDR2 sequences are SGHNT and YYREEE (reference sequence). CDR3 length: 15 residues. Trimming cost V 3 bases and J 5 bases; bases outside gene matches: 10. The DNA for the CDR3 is TGTGCCAGCAGCTCGTCGCCGGGGGGTGTGGAGACCCAGTACTTC. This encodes CASSSSPGGVETQYF.

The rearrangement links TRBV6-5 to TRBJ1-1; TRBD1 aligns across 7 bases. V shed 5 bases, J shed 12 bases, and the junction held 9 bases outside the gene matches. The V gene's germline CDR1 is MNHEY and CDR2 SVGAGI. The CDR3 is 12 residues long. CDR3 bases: TGTGCCAGCAGTCAGACAGGGAGGGTGACTTTCTTT. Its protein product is CASSQTGRVTFF.

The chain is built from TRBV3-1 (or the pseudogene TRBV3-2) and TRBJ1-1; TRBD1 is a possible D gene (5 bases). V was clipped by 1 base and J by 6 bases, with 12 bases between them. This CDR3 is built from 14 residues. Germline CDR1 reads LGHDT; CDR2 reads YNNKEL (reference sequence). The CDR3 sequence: CASSQGSRVAEAFF. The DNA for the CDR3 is TGTGCCAGCAGCCAAGGGAGCAGGGTCGCTGAAGCTTTCTTT.

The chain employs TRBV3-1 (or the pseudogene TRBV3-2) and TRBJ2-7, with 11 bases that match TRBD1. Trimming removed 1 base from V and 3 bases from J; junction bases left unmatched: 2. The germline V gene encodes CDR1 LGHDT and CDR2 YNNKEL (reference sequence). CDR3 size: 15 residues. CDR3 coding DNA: TGTGCCAGCAGCCAAGGGGACAGGGGGAGCTACGAGCAGTACTTC. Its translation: CASSQGDRGSYEQYF.

The CDR3 here is CASTDRGHYGYTF. The CDR3 DNA reads TGTGCCAGCACCGACAGGGGACACTATGGCTACACCTTC. The chain joins TRBV2 to TRBJ1-2; 8 bases are shared with TRBD1. CDR1 SNHLY and CDR2 FYNNEI come from the germline V gene. CDR3 length: 13 amino acids. The trim removed 7 bases at V and 3 bases at J, leaving 4 bases unmatched.

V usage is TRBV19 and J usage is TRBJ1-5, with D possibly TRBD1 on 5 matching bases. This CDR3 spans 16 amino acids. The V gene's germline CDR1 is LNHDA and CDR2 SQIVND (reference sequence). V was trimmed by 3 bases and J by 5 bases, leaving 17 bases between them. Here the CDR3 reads CASSMVQRGSYQPQHF. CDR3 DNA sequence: TGTGCCAGTAGTATGGTCCAAAGGGGAAGCTATCAGCCCCAGCATTTT. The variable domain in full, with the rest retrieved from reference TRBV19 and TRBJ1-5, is DGGITQSPKYLFRKEGQNVTLSCEQNLNHDAMYWYRQDPGQGLRLIYYSQIVNDFQKGDIAEGYSVSREKKESFPLTVTSAQKNPTAFYLCASSMVQRGSYQPQHFGDGTRLSIL.

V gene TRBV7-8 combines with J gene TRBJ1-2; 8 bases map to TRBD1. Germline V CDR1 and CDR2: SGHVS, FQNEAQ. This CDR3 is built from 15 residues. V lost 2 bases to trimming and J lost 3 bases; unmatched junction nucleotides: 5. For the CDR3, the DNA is TGTGCCAGCAGCTTACGGACAGGGAAAGACTATGGCTACACCTTC. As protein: CASSLRTGKDYGYTF.

The CDR3 sequence: CSATRGHGYTF. The CDR3 DNA reads as TGCAGTGCTACCAGGGGGCACGGCTACACCTTC. The chain links TRBV20-1 to TRBJ1-2, with TRBD1 identical over 8 bases. The CDR3 sequence is 11 residues long. Germline-derived CDR1 and CDR2 are DFQATT and SNEGSKA (reference sequence). The junction had 3 bases not matched to a gene; V was cut back by 4 bases and J by 8 bases.

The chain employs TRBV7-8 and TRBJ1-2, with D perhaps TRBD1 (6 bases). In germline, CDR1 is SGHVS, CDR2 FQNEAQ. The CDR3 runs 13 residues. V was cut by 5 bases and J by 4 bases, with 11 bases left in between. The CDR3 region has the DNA TGTGCCAGCAGCCCGACAGGTCCCTATGGCTACACCTTC. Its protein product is CASSPTGPYGYTF.

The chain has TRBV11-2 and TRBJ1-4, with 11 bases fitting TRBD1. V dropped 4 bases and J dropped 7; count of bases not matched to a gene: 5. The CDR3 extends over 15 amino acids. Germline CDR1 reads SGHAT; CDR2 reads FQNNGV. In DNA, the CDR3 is TGTGCCAGCAGCTCCCGGACAGGGGGCCCTGAAAAACTGTTTTTT. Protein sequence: CASSSRTGGPEKLFF.

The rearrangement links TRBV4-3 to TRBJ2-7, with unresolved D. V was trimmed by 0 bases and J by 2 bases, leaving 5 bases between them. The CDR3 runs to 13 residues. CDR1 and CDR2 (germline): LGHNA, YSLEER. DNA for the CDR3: TGCGCCAGCAGCCAAGATGGGGCCTACGAGCAGTACTTC. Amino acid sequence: CASSQDGAYEQYF.

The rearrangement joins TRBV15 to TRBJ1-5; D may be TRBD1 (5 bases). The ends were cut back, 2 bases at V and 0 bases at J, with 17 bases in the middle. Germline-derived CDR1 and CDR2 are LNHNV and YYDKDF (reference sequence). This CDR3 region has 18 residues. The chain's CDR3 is CATSRPPTPGHSNQPQHF. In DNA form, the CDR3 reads TGTGCCACCAGCAGACCCCCAACCCCGGGGCATAGCAATCAGCCCCAGCATTTT.

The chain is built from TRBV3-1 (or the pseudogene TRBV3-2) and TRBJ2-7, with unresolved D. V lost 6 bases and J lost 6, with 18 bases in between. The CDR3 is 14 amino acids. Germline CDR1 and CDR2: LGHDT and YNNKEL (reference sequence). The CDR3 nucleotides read TGTGCCAGCAGTGAACCCATCGAGACGAGCGAGCAGTACTTC. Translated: CASSEPIETSEQYF.

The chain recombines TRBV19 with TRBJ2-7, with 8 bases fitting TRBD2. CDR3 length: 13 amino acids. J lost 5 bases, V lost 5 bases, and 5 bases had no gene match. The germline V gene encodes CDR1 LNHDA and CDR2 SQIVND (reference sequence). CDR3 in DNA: TGTGCCAGTAGTGCGGGGGGTATAGACGAGCAGTACTTC. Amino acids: CASSAGGIDEQYF.

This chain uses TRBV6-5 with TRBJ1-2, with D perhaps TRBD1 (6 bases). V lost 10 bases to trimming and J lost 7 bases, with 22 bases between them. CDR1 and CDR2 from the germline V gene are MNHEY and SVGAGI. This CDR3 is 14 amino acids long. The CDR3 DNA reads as TGTGCCATCTTTTCCAGGGGACGAGAGGGTGGCTACACCTTC. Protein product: CAIFSRGREGGYTF.

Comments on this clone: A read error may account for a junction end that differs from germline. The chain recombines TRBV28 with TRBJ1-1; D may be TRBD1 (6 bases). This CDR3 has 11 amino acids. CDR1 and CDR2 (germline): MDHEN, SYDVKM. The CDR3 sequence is CASSQNNRVVF. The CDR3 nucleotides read TGTGCCAGCAGTCAAAATAACAGGGTGGTCTTT.

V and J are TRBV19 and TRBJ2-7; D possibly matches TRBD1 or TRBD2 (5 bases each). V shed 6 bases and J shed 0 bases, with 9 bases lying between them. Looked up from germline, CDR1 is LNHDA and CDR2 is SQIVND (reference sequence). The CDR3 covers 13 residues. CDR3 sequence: CASSGASSYEQYF. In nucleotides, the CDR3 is TGTGCCAGTAGCGGGGCGTCCTCCTACGAGCAGTACTTC.

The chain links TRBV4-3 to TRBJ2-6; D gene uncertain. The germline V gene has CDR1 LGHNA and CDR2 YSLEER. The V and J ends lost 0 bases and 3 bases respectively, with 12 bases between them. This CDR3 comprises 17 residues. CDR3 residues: CASSQETPFGGANVLTF. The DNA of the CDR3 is TGCGCCAGCAGCCAAGAGACCCCCTTTGGTGGGGCCAACGTCCTGACTTTC.

CDR3 in amino acids: CASSHTLAGGREQYF. DNA for the CDR3: TGCGCCAGCAGCCACACACTAGCGGGGGGGCGCGAGCAGTACTTC. The chain has TRBV4-3 and TRBJ2-7, with 13 bases that match TRBD2. V lost 3 bases and J lost 6; bases outside the gene matches: 5. The CDR3 is 15 residues long. CDR1 is LGHNA and CDR2 is YSLEER in the germline V gene.

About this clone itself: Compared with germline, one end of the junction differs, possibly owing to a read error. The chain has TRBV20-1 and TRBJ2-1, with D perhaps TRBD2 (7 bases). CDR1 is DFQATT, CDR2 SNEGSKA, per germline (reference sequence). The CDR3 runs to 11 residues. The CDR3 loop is CSARGGGEPVF. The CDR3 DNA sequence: TGCAGTGCTAGAGGAGGGGGGGAACCGGTCTTC.